One and the same sample provided the 14 T cell receptor beta chains below, sequenced in a study of blood T cell repertoires in COVID-19. Profiling relied on immunoSEQ multiplex PCR, and the TCRdb table lists in-frame clones only, not all of them. The sample consists of roughly 87,000 clones, around four fifths of them appearing once. Sequenced: peripheral blood. The receptors were sampled from a woman in her 70s with acute or convalescent COVID-19.

CDR3 DNA: TGTGCCAGCAGCTCGCGGCCGGGACAGGGTTATACTGAAGCTTTCTTT. Encoded protein: CASSSRPGQGYTEAFF. This chain connects TRBV7-2 to TRBJ1-1; TRBD1 matches at 9 bases. The trim removed 4 bases at V and 5 bases at J, leaving 11 bases unmatched. This CDR3 is built from 16 residues. From germline, CDR1 is SGHTA and CDR2 FQGNSA.

The rearrangement uses TRBV30 and TRBJ1-2; unclear D gene. Trimming shortened V by 3 bases and J by 9 bases, and 20 bases separated the two germline ends. Germline V gene sequence: CDR1 GTSNPN, CDR2 SVGIG (reference sequence). The CDR3 runs to 14 residues. The CDR3 bases are TGTGCCTGGAGCCGGCCAGGAGGTGGATTAAGCTACACCTTC. Its protein is CAWSRPGGGLSYTF.

As to this clone: At one end the junction does not follow the germline gene, possibly because of a read error. CDR3 coding DNA: TGTGCCAGCTCCCCACAGGGGCCGGGCACTGAAGCTTTCTTT. Its translation is CASSPQGPGTEAFF. The chain has TRBV18 and TRBJ1-1; 7 nucleotides agree with TRBD1. CDR1 and CDR2 (germline): KGHSH, LQKENI. The CDR3 length is 14 residues.

The chain employs TRBV7-8 and TRBJ2-1, with 8 nucleotides matching TRBD2. The CDR3 totals 16 residues. Germline V CDR1 and CDR2: SGHVS, FQNEAQ. The J segment lost 0 bases and the V segment lost 5 bases, leaving 6 bases of the junction unmatched. CDR3 nucleotides: TGTGCCAGCAGCCGGGAGGGCAGGAGCTCCTACAATGAGCAGTTCTTC. It translates to CASSREGRSSYNEQFF.

The chain uses TRBV10-3 and TRBJ1-1, with TRBD1 matching over 12 bases. Germline V gene sequence: CDR1 ENHRY, CDR2 SYGVKD. The length of the CDR3 is 16 residues. Germline trimming cut 4 bases from V and 2 bases from J; bases unmatched to any gene: 5. CDR3 nucleotides: TGTGCCATCAGTGCGGGACAGGGGGCGCAAAACACTGAAGCTTTCTTT. This encodes CAISAGQGAQNTEAFF.

This chain joins TRBV12-3 or TRBV12-4 and TRBJ1-5; 8 bases agree with TRBD1. There are 13 residues in the CDR3. With V trimmed by 6 bases and J by 7 bases, 5 bases remained unmatched. The CDR3 DNA reads TGTGCCAGCAGAGGACAGGGTGGGCAGCCCCAGCATTTT. Amino acids: CASRGQGGQPQHF.

The chain recombines TRBV7-9 with TRBJ1-1; no firm D call. The ends were cut back, 5 bases at V and 1 base at J, with 8 bases in the middle. The CDR3 consists of 13 residues. Germline CDR1 and CDR2: SEHNR and FQNEAQ (reference sequence). Here the CDR3 reads CASSPTQNTEAFF. CDR3 nucleotides: TGTGCCAGCAGCCCGACACAGAACACTGAAGCTTTCTTT.

The chain has TRBV9 and TRBJ1-2; D remains ambiguous. V lost 3 bases and J lost 0, with 6 bases in between. Germline V CDR1 and CDR2: SGDLS, YYNGEE. CDR3 length equals 13 residues. CDR3 in DNA: TGTGCCAGCAGCGACTATACTAACTATGGCTACACCTTC. Protein product: CASSDYTNYGYTF.

The chain recombines TRBV4-1 with TRBJ1-2; D ambiguous. Germline values: CDR1 MGHRA, CDR2 YSYEKL. The CDR3 is made up of 11 amino acids. V dropped 0 bases and J dropped 12 bases, with 8 bases sitting between them. The CDR3 loop is CASSQEGSHTF. The CDR3 DNA sequence: TGCGCCAGCAGCCAAGAGGGTAGCCACACCTTC.

This chain connects TRBV9 to TRBJ2-3, with D perhaps TRBD1 (6 bases). Trimming left V 3 bases short and J 0 bases short, with 8 bases between. This CDR3 is 14 amino acids long. The V gene's germline CDR1 is SGDLS and CDR2 YYNGEE. The CDR3, as DNA: TGTGCCAGCAGCGCAGGACAGAGCACAGATACGCAGTATTTT. Translating it yields CASSAGQSTDTQYF.

The V gene is TRBV7-8, the J gene TRBJ1-5, with D perhaps TRBD1 (5 bases). Germline values: CDR1 SGHVS, CDR2 FQNEAQ. This CDR3 region has 15 residues. The V gene lost 5 bases and the J gene lost 2 bases, with 13 bases spanning the gap. The DNA for the CDR3 is TGTGCCAGCAGCCCCGACAGAGCAGGCAATCAGCCCCAGCATTTT. This encodes CASSPDRAGNQPQHF.

DNA of the CDR3: TGTGCCAGCAGTTTTCCGGGGGGGGGCTCCTACAATGAGCAGTTCTTC. Protein product: CASSFPGGGSYNEQFF. The chain couples TRBV5-4 to TRBJ2-1, with TRBD2 matching 8 bases. Germline loops: CDR1 SGHNT, CDR2 YYREEE (reference sequence). The CDR3 has 16 residues. With V trimmed by 5 bases and J by 0 bases, 7 bases remained unmatched.

V usage is TRBV19 and J usage is TRBJ1-4; a weak D match, TRBD1 (6 bases). The V gene's germline CDR1 is LNHDA and CDR2 SQIVND (reference sequence). The CDR3 totals 16 residues. The V and J ends lost 4 bases and 8 bases respectively, with 20 bases between them. The CDR3 region has the DNA TGTGCCAGTAGTACCGCCGTGGCAGGGGCTCAGGAAAAACTGTTTTTT. This codes for CASSTAVAGAQEKLFF.

This chain uses TRBV6-5 with TRBJ2-5; no definite D call. Germline V gene data show CDR1 as MNHEY and CDR2 as SVGAGI. The CDR3 has 15 amino acids. V lost 5 bases and J lost 0, with 13 bases in between. The CDR3 sequence is CASSLEVSYQETQYF. CDR3 nucleotide sequence: TGTGCCAGCAGTCTAGAGGTCTCGTACCAAGAGACCCAGTACTTC.